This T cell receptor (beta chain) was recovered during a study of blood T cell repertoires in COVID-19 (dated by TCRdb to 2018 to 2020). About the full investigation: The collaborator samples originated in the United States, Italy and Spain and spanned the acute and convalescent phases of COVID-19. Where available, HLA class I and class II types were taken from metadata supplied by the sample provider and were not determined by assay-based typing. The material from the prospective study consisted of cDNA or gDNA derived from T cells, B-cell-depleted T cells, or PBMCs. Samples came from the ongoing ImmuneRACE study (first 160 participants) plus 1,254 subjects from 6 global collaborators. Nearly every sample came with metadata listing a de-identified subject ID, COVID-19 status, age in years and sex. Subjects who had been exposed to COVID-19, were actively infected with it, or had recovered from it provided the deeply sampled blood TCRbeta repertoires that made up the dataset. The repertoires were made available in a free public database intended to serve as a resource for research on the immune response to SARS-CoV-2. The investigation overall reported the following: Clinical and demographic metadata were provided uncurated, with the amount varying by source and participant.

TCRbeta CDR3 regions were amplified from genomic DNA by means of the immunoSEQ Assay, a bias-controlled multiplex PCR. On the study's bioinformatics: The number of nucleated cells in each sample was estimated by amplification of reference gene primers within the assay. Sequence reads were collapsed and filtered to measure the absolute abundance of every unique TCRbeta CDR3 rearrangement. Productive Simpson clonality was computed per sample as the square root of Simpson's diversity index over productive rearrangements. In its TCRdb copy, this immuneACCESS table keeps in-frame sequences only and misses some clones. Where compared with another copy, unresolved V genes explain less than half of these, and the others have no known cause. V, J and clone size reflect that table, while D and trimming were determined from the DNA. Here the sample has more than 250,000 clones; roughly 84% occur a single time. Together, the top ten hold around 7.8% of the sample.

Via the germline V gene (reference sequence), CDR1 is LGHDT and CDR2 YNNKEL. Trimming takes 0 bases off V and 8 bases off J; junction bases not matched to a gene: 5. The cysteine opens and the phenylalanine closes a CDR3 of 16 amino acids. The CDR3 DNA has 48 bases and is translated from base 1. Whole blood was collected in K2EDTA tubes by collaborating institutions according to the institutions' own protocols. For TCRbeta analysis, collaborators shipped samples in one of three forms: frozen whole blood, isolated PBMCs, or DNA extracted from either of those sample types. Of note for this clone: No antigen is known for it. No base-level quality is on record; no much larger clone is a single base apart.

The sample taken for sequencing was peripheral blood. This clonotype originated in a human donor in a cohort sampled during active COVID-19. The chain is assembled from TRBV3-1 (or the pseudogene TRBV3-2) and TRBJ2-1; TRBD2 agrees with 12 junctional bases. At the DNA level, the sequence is TGTGCCAGCAGCCAAGATAGACTAGCGGGAGTAGATGAGCAGTTCTTC. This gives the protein CASSQDRLAGVDEQFF.